This T cell receptor beta chain was sequenced during a study of T-cell memory formation after mild COVID-19. J lost 4 bases, V lost 5 bases, and 6 bases had no gene match. Germline CDR1 and CDR2: SGHTA and FQGNSA. The length of the CDR3 is 15 residues. TCRdb re-derived calls from the 5' RACE reads in MiXCR, one entry per CDR3 protein. Seen here are a few hundred thousand distinct CDR3 sequences, under 20% observed once, and the top ten hold roughly 25%. This clonotype has only a few counts. Sequencing input: PBMCs or a T cell subset sorted from them (not recorded which). The chain carries TRBV7-2 and TRBJ2-2, with 8 bases aligning to TRBD1. This receptor was identified in a man between 18 and 29 years old who had mild COVID-19 (a few samples of this study predate the infection). Cell type and time point are not known. The CDR3 loop is CASSQTGAGTGELFF. CDR3 in DNA: TGTGCCAGCAGCCAGACAGGGGCGGGCACCGGGGAGCTGTTTTTT.